This T cell receptor (beta chain) was observed in a study of patients and donors after allogeneic stem cell transplantation. Between the trimmed V and J ends, which lost 2 bases and 7 bases, there was a span of 11 bases. This CDR3 region has 14 residues. Using its own MiXCR run on the RT-PCR reads, TCRdb lists one record per CDR3 protein. This table has more than 850,000 distinct CDR3 sequences, roughly 17% appearing once. This clonotype was detected a few times. The chain couples TRBV12-3 or TRBV12-4 to TRBJ1-4; TRBD1 might be the D (6 bases). The sequencing sample was made of blood, either unsorted or a sorted T cell fraction (not recorded which). This clonotype was obtained from a human donor who was either an allogeneic HSCT recipient or a stem cell or donor lymphocyte infusion donor (not recorded which). It is not recorded whose cells these are; they may come from a transplant donor. In DNA, the CDR3 is TGTGCCAGCAGTTTATCAGGGGTAATTGAAAAACTGTTTTTT. Translating it yields CASSLSGVIEKLFF.